This T cell receptor (beta chain) was identified during a study of T cells in Graves' hyperthyroidism and ophthalmopathy. Amplification targeted TCR beta CDR3 regions from RNA transcripts. The study used the HTBI primer set for a first-round RT-PCR of the TCR CDR3. Using its own MiXCR run on the multiplex PCR reads, TCRdb lists one record per CDR3 protein. Altogether more than 500,000 distinct CDR3 sequences are present, over 45% being singletons, with the ten largest covering about 40%. Notes on the study in general: Most clonotypes that expanded in the thyroid above 0.001 also showed up in blood.

CDR1 is DFQATT and CDR2 is SNEGSKA in the germline V gene (reference sequence). V gave up 5 bases and J gave up 7 bases; unmatched junction bases: 6. The CDR3 has 12 residues. The table lists this clonotype with many counts. Its specificity is unknown. The sequenced material came from peripheral blood or thyroid tissue (not recorded which). This receptor was obtained from an adult woman with Graves' disease, either hyperthyroidism or ophthalmopathy (not recorded which). The V gene is TRBV20-1, the J gene TRBJ1-2; 8 nucleotides align to TRBD1. The CDR3 loop reads CSARGQGAGYTF. CDR3 in DNA: TGCAGTGCTCGAGGGCAGGGGGCTGGCTACACCTTC.